The 11 T cell receptor beta chains listed next were all sequenced from one sample in a study of blood T cell repertoires in COVID-19. Profiling relied on immunoSEQ multiplex PCR, and the TCRdb table lists in-frame clones only, not all of them. This repertoire shows some 70,000 clones, about 90% found once; its top ten account for 6.5% to 8.5%. Material for sequencing was peripheral blood. These receptors were collected from a man aged 50 to 59 with active COVID-19.

The rearrangement uses TRBV24-1 and TRBJ2-7, with TRBD1 identical over 8 bases. The trim removed 1 base at V and 5 bases at J, leaving 3 bases unmatched. CDR3 size: 14 residues. Germline lookup yields CDR1 KGHDR and CDR2 SFDVKD. The CDR3 spells CATSDFSGGNEQYF. In DNA, the CDR3 is TGTGCCACCAGTGATTTTTCAGGGGGCAACGAGCAGTACTTC.

The V and J genes are TRBV18 and TRBJ1-1; the D gene is possibly TRBD1 (5 bases). The CDR3 is made up of 14 amino acids. Trimming cost V 4 bases and J 5 bases, with 14 bases left between them. Germline assignment: CDR1 KGHSH and CDR2 LQKENI. The CDR3 DNA is TGTGCCAGCTCACTACTGGGACTGGGGACTGAAGCTTTCTTT. Translated: CASSLLGLGTEAFF.

The chain combines TRBV5-5 with TRBJ2-7; tentative D call: TRBD2 (6 bases). There are 16 residues in the CDR3. Trimming stripped 5 bases from V and 4 bases from J, with 22 bases between. Germline V gives CDR1 SGHKS, CDR2 YYEKEE (reference sequence). The CDR3 here is CASSTGGSQGMYEQYF. The CDR3 DNA reads TGTGCCAGCAGTACAGGAGGGAGTCAGGGTATGTACGAGCAGTACTTC.

The chain is built from TRBV5-4 and TRBJ2-1; D is uncertain. Germline values: CDR1 SGHNT, CDR2 YYREEE (reference sequence). V was cut by 0 bases and J by 12 bases, with 16 bases left in between. This CDR3 contains 14 residues. The DNA of the CDR3 is TGTGCCAGCAGCTTGGGGAGCGCAGCTATTGGGCAGTTCTTC. As protein: CASSLGSAAIGQFF.

This clone was observed a handful of times. This chain links TRBV4-1 with TRBJ1-4; possible D gene TRBD1, 5 bases. The V end was cut by 0 bases, the J end by 5 bases, with 19 bases between. The CDR3 extends over 18 amino acids. Germline V gene sequence: CDR1 MGHRA, CDR2 YSYEKL. The CDR3 protein is CASSQDPPSGTINEKLFF. CDR3 coding DNA: TGCGCCAGCAGCCAAGATCCCCCCTCCGGGACTATAAATGAAAAACTGTTTTTT.

The CDR3 sequence is CASSLSGTGGNGYTF. CDR3 in DNA: TGTGCCAGCAGTTTAAGCGGGACAGGGGGCAATGGCTACACCTTC. The rearrangement links TRBV28 to TRBJ1-2; 12 nucleotides line up with TRBD1. Per germline, CDR1 MDHEN and CDR2 SYDVKM. V lost 2 bases and J lost 6; bases outside the gene matches: 4. The CDR3 loop spans 15 amino acids.

In DNA, the CDR3 is TGTGCCAGCAGCCTAAACAGGGCCCTTGAGACCCAGTACTTC. Protein: CASSLNRALETQYF. The chain employs TRBV3-1 (or the pseudogene TRBV3-2) and TRBJ2-5; D is perhaps TRBD1 (6 bases). This CDR3 comprises 14 residues. V was shortened by 4 bases and J by 5 bases, with 14 bases between the two germline ends. Looked up from germline, CDR1 is LGHDT and CDR2 is YNNKEL (reference sequence).

The chain links TRBV5-1 to TRBJ2-6; D gene uncertain. The CDR3 contains 14 residues. In germline, CDR1 is SGHRS, CDR2 YFSETQ. The V end was cut by 3 bases, the J end by 0 bases, with 4 bases between. The chain's CDR3 is CASSSVSGANVLTF. The CDR3 DNA follows: TGCGCCAGCAGCTCCGTCTCTGGGGCCAACGTCCTGACTTTC.

V is TRBV29-1 and J is TRBJ2-1; the match to TRBD2 covers 9 bases. Germline loops: CDR1 SQVTM, CDR2 ANQGSEA. The CDR3 has 14 amino acids. V lost 5 bases to trimming and J lost 0 bases; unmatched junction nucleotides: 2. CDR3 loop: CSVTSGRSYNEQFF. Here the CDR3 DNA reads TGCAGCGTTACTAGCGGGCGCTCCTACAATGAGCAGTTCTTC.

This chain's CDR3 is CASSVQHYYEQYF. CDR3 nucleotide sequence: TGTGCCAGTAGTGTACAGCATTACTACGAGCAGTACTTC. The chain links TRBV19 to TRBJ2-7; no clear D. CDR3 length: 13 amino acids. Per germline, CDR1 LNHDA and CDR2 SQIVND (reference sequence). Trimming took off 5 bases at V and 3 bases at J, with 11 bases between the two ends. The complete variable domain, with remaining parts taken from reference TRBV19 and TRBJ2-7, reads DGGITQSPKYLFRKEGQNVTLSCEQNLNHDAMYWYRQDPGQGLRLIYYSQIVNDFQKGDIAEGYSVSREKKESFPLTVTSAQKNPTAFYLCASSVQHYYEQYFGPGTRLTVT.

This chain links TRBV19 with TRBJ2-1; TRBD1 might be the D (5 bases). The CDR3 extends over 15 amino acids. CDR1 LNHDA and CDR2 SQIVND come from the germline V gene (reference sequence). V lost 3 bases to trimming and J lost 5 bases, with 14 bases between them. The DNA of the CDR3 is TGTGCCAGTAGTATGTCGCTAGTACAGGACAATGAGCAGTTCTTC. It translates to CASSMSLVQDNEQFF.